The 13 T cell receptor beta chains below were found in one sample sequenced in a study of shared clonotypes between healthy human individuals. Libraries were prepared by immunoSEQ multiplex PCR; TCRdb keeps only in-frame clonotypes and omits some of them. The sample lists millions of clones; just over 90% were seen once. It was CD45RO-negative cells, positively selected for CCR7, that made up naive CD8 cells, with terminally differentiated effector memory CD45RA+ cells excluded. The sample taken for sequencing was naive CD8+ T cells from PBMCs. The source of these receptors is a man aged 18 to 29 in good health. Some clones in this sample may be carry-over from other donors' samples.

Worth noting for this clone: This sample also contains other DNA sequences that code for the same CDR3. For the CDR3, the DNA is TGTGCCAGTAGTCCGACCGCCTCCACTGAAGCTTTCTTT. This gives the protein CASSPTASTEAFF. The chain couples TRBV19 to TRBJ1-1, with no clear D. CDR3 size: 13 residues. Trimming took 5 bases from V and 4 from J, leaving 11 bases between them. Germline assignment: CDR1 LNHDA and CDR2 SQIVND (reference sequence).

This chain joins TRBV10-3 and TRBJ1-5; D is perhaps TRBD1 (5 bases). CDR3 length: 15 amino acids. Trimming pared 2 bases from V and 6 bases from J, leaving 14 bases between. From germline, CDR1 is ENHRY and CDR2 SYGVKD. CDR3 bases: TGTGCCATCAGTGAGGAGGGGCAGGTATTTCAGCCCCAGCATTTT. Its protein is CAISEEGQVFQPQHF.

In DNA form, the CDR3 reads TGTGCCAGTAGTCAGGTCCACTACTCCTACAATGAGCAGTTCTTC. It encodes CASSQVHYSYNEQFF. The gene calls are TRBV19 and TRBJ2-1, with D unresolved. Per the germline V gene, CDR1 is LNHDA and CDR2 is SQIVND (reference sequence). This CDR3 contains 15 residues. V was clipped by 5 bases and J by 0 bases, with 11 bases between them.

J is TRBJ1-2 and V is TRBV28; D is uncertain. Trimming shortened V by 3 bases and J by 4 bases, and 15 bases separated the two germline ends. The CDR3 loop spans 15 amino acids. Germline V gene sequence: CDR1 MDHEN, CDR2 SYDVKM. The CDR3 sequence is CASSLSTRTGYGYTF. DNA of the CDR3: TGTGCCAGCAGTTTGTCAACTCGAACGGGCTATGGCTACACCTTC.

This chain links TRBV6-5 with TRBJ2-5, with 8 bases lining up with TRBD2. There are 14 residues in the CDR3. V lost 7 bases to trimming and J lost 3 bases; unmatched junction nucleotides: 7. The germline V gene has CDR1 MNHEY and CDR2 SVGAGI. DNA for the CDR3: TGTGCCAGCAAGACTAGCGAGGAAGAAGAGACCCAGTACTTC. Protein sequence: CASKTSEEEETQYF.

The chain combines TRBV5-5 with TRBJ2-7; unclear D gene. The CDR3 spans 15 residues. Germline V gives CDR1 SGHKS, CDR2 YYEKEE (reference sequence). V lost 5 bases and J lost 1, with 16 bases in between. CDR3: CASRLRHLSSYEQYF. The CDR3 coding sequence is TGTGCCAGCAGACTAAGACATTTGAGTTCCTACGAGCAGTACTTC.

This clone was detected once. The chain has TRBV27 and TRBJ1-1, with D unclear. Germline assignment: CDR1 MNHEY and CDR2 SMNVEV (reference sequence). Trimming shortened V by 7 bases and J by 11 bases, and 11 bases separated the two germline ends. CDR3 length equals 10 residues. The chain's CDR3 is CASNLPEAFF. CDR3 in DNA: TGTGCCAGCAACTTGCCGGAGGCTTTCTTT.

The V and J genes are TRBV30 and TRBJ2-2; 8 bases agree with TRBD1. Germline CDR1 and CDR2: GTSNPN and SVGIG (reference sequence). Trimming at V came to 8 bases and at J to 0 bases, leaving 5 bases not matched to a gene. The CDR3 is 14 residues long. CDR3 DNA: TGTGCCCGCACAGGGGGGACGAACACCGGGGAGCTGTTTTTT. Translating gives CARTGGTNTGELFF.

In this sample, this clone turned up once. This rearrangement joins TRBV19 to TRBJ2-6, with 8 positions matching TRBD1. The ends lost 8 bases at V and 0 bases at J; junction bases unmatched: 12. The CDR3 totals 18 residues. CDR1 and CDR2 (germline): LNHDA, SQIVND (reference sequence). The CDR3 DNA follows: TGTGCCAGTTTCGGGTCGGGACAGGTCGCCTCTGGGGCCAACGTCCTGACTTTC. Translating gives CASFGSGQVASGANVLTF.

The chain employs TRBV6-1 and TRBJ2-7; D may be TRBD1 (6 bases). The CDR3 contains 14 residues. Per germline, CDR1 MNHNS and CDR2 SASEGT. Trimming pared 2 bases from V and 1 base from J, leaving 9 bases between. In nucleotides, the CDR3 is TGTGCCAGCAGTGAAACAGGGCCATCCTACGAGCAGTACTTC. Translated: CASSETGPSYEQYF.

This clone appeared once. The chain has TRBV7-6 and TRBJ2-5; D unclear. Germline CDR1 is SGHVS and CDR2 is FNYEAQ. V lost 2 bases to trimming and J lost 2 bases, with 18 bases between them. The CDR3 is 17 residues long. The CDR3 reads CASSLFSASAFQETQYF. The CDR3 nucleotides are TGTGCCAGCAGCTTATTTTCTGCCAGCGCGTTTCAAGAGACCCAGTACTTC.

V usage is TRBV19 and J usage is TRBJ1-2; D gene uncertain. CDR1 LNHDA and CDR2 SQIVND come from the germline V gene (reference sequence). CDR3 length equals 16 residues. Trimming left V 3 bases short and J 6 bases short, with 20 bases between. The CDR3 protein is CASSITLLREGDGYTF. CDR3 sequence (DNA): TGTGCCAGTAGTATTACGTTGCTCCGGGAGGGCGATGGCTACACCTTC. The entire variable domain, with the rest obtained from reference TRBV19 and TRBJ1-2, is as follows: DGGITQSPKYLFRKEGQNVTLSCEQNLNHDAMYWYRQDPGQGLRLIYYSQIVNDFQKGDIAEGYSVSREKKESFPLTVTSAQKNPTAFYLCASSITLLREGDGYTFGSGTRLTVV.

This clone came up a few times. Other DNA sequences in the sample encode the same CDR3. This sequence joins TRBV27 and TRBJ1-5; the D is unclear. V was cut by 5 bases and J by 0 bases, with 8 bases left in between. The CDR3 covers 14 residues. Germline CDR1 and CDR2: MNHEY and SMNVEV (reference sequence). CDR3 sequence reads: CASSPLGSNQPQHF. CDR3 sequence (DNA): TGTGCCAGCAGTCCCCTCGGTAGCAATCAGCCCCAGCATTTT.